The rows below give T cell receptor beta chains drawn from one sample of a study of T cell clonotyping in hematopoietic cell transplantation. The protocol was immunoSEQ multiplex PCR, while the TCRdb copy is restricted to in-frame clones and leaves out a portion. The table includes roughly 17,000 clones, around 93% detected once. The sequences come from peripheral blood mononuclear cells, collected before stem cell transplant. These receptors all come from a young man with biphenotypic leukemia. Some clones in this sample may be carry-over from other donors' samples. Each CDR3 is given with its conserved first and last residue. The D gene is left open where the match is weak.

j_call,v_call,d_call,cdr3_aa
TRBJ1-6,TRBV4-1,NA,CASSQGHSEGTSSSPLHF
TRBJ2-2,TRBV5-1,NA,CASSLAVTTGELFF
TRBJ1-6,TRBV6-1,NA,CASSELKGKNSPLHF
TRBJ2-7,TRBV7-8,TRBD2,CASSTPGLAGGTSYEQYF
TRBJ2-7,TRBV10-3,TRBD1,CAITSGTGASYEQYF
TRBJ2-7,TRBV27,TRBD1,CASRLGQGDAYEQYF
TRBJ1-2,TRBV6-5,NA,CASSNGLYGYTF
TRBJ2-7,TRBV30,NA,CAWADDRSYEQYF
TRBJ2-7,TRBV30,TRBD1,CAWNTGTGGYEQYF
TRBJ1-5,TRBV7-9,NA,CASSPGGESNQPQHF